The 15 T cell receptor beta chains in this list originate from one sample, sequenced in a study. One entry per CDR3 protein results from TCRdb running MiXCR on the 5' RACE reads. This table holds about 32,000 distinct CDR3 sequences, approximately 25% found once. Sequenced sample: memory CD4+ T cells sorted from blood. As for subset: memory CD4+ T cells, CD4+CD45RO+CD25-. The origin of the receptors is a female donor with breast cancer.

V is TRBV6-5 and J is TRBJ2-5; no reliable D call. The V end was cut by 2 bases, the J end by 5 bases, with 6 bases between. CDR1 is MNHEY and CDR2 is SVGAGI in the germline V gene. This CDR3 has 12 amino acids. The CDR3: CASSYNGETQYF. DNA for the CDR3: TGTGCCAGCAGTTACAACGGGGAGACCCAGTACTTC.

By share, this clonotype ranks as medium-sized. The rearrangement joins TRBV5-1 to TRBJ2-7; D remains unclear. Germline CDR1 SGHRS, CDR2 YFSETQ. Trimming took off 0 bases at V and 4 bases at J, with 5 bases between the two ends. This CDR3 contains 12 residues. The CDR3: CASSLGGYEQYF. CDR3 coding DNA: TGCGCCAGCAGCTTGGGGGGTTACGAGCAGTACTTC.

The CDR3 DNA follows: TGCAGTGCTAGAGTATTTGGGGGGCTCCTCTCCTACGAGCAGTACTTC. Translation: CSARVFGGLLSYEQYF. The chain carries TRBV20-1 and TRBJ2-7; TRBD1 or TRBD2 may be the D gene (6 bases each). The germline gives CDR1 DFQATT, CDR2 SNEGSKA (reference sequence). Trimming removed 1 base at V and 0 bases at J, with 16 bases between. The CDR3 is made up of 16 amino acids.

CDR3 coding DNA: TGTGCCAGCAGCCGTACCGGGACTCCTGGAAACACCATATATTTT. This gives the protein CASSRTGTPGNTIYF. V gene TRBV7-6 combines with J gene TRBJ1-3; tentative D call: TRBD1 (5 bases). CDR3 length: 15 residues. CDR1 is SGHVS and CDR2 is FNYEAQ in the germline V gene. The V end lost 5 bases, the J end lost 2 bases, and 13 bases lay between the germline ends.

This clonotype was counted a few times. CDR3 sequence: CASSQVRGRGNEQFF. The CDR3 nucleotides read TGCGCCAGCAGCCAGGTCAGAGGCAGGGGGAATGAGCAGTTCTTC. The chain carries TRBV4-3 and TRBJ2-1, with TRBD1 matching 7 bases. Germline V gene lookup returns CDR1 LGHNA and CDR2 YSLEER. After removal of 3 bases from V and 7 bases from J, the junction contained 9 bases not matched to a gene. CDR3 length: 15 residues.

This clonotype was recorded at least ten times. The rearrangement joins TRBV10-3 to TRBJ2-3; the D is unclear. This CDR3 contains 11 residues. CDR1 is ENHRY and CDR2 is SYGVKD in the germline V gene. V was pared by 11 bases and J by 0 bases, with 6 bases between. The CDR3 sequence is CASRSTDTQYF. CDR3 coding DNA: TGTGCCTCGCGCAGCACAGATACGCAGTATTTT.

This clonotype was seen only a few times. The chain joins TRBV7-3 to TRBJ2-1, with TRBD1 matching over 8 bases. This CDR3 is 14 amino acids long. The trim removed 5 bases at V and 9 bases at J, leaving 9 bases unmatched. The germline V gene has CDR1 SGHTA and CDR2 FQGTGA. The CDR3 nucleotides read TGTGCCAGCAGCACCTCGACAGGGGCGGGTGAGCAGTTCTTC. Translating it yields CASSTSTGAGEQFF.

This chain uses TRBV6-5 with TRBJ2-3, with D possibly TRBD2 on 6 matching bases. The CDR3 runs to 14 residues. Germline V CDR1 and CDR2: MNHEY, SVGAGI. Trimming cost V 5 bases and J 2 bases, with 11 bases left between them. The CDR3 DNA reads TGTGCCAGCAGTGCCCGGACTAACACAGATACGCAGTATTTT. It translates to CASSARTNTDTQYF.

The table lists this clonotype with a few counts. This rearrangement joins TRBV12-3 or TRBV12-4 to TRBJ2-2, with 9 bases that match TRBD1. There are 15 residues in the CDR3. V was pared by 7 bases and J by 6 bases, with 9 bases of the junction left unmatched. This chain's CDR3 is CASTPGTGFSGELFF. DNA for the CDR3: TGTGCCAGCACCCCCGGGACAGGGTTTTCCGGGGAGCTGTTTTTT.

The V and J genes are TRBV2 and TRBJ1-2; weak D call: TRBD1 (5 bases). Per the germline V gene, CDR1 is SNHLY and CDR2 is FYNNEI. V shed 3 bases and J shed 7 bases, with 12 bases lying between them. This CDR3 region has 13 residues. CDR3 sequence (DNA): TGTGCCAGCAGTGATACGGACACCTGTGGCTACACCTTC. This gives the protein CASSDTDTCGYTF.

This rearrangement joins TRBV29-1 to TRBJ2-7; 7 nucleotides align to TRBD1. CDR1 and CDR2 (germline): SQVTM, ANQGSEA. V lost 4 bases to trimming and J lost 2 bases; unmatched junction nucleotides: 5. CDR3 length: 13 amino acids. The CDR3 sequence is CSVADRITYEQYF. DNA for the CDR3: TGCAGCGTTGCGGACAGGATAACCTACGAGCAGTACTTC.

The table lists this clonotype with a few counts. The chain uses TRBV27 and TRBJ2-5, with TRBD1 matching 10 bases. The CDR3 has 14 residues. The V and J ends lost 5 bases and 7 bases, in that order; junction bases with no gene match: 7. From germline, CDR1 is MNHEY and CDR2 SMNVEV (reference sequence). The chain's CDR3 is CASSPWTGGGTQYF. In nucleotides, the CDR3 is TGTGCCAGCAGTCCGTGGACAGGGGGGGGGACCCAGTACTTC.

This clonotype was detected only a few times. The J gene is TRBJ2-7, the V gene TRBV9, with 8 bases that match TRBD2. The trim removed 4 bases at V and 5 bases at J, leaving 11 bases unmatched. Germline V gene sequence: CDR1 SGDLS, CDR2 YYNGEE. The CDR3 covers 15 residues. The CDR3 region is CASSLEAGVNDEQYF. As DNA, the CDR3 is TGTGCCAGCAGCTTAGAAGCGGGAGTAAACGACGAGCAGTACTTC.

This chain connects TRBV7-9 to TRBJ2-2; tentatively, D is TRBD1 or TRBD2 (6 bases each). The CDR3 is made up of 16 amino acids. V was pared by 5 bases and J by 4 bases, with 17 bases between. Germline V gives CDR1 SEHNR, CDR2 FQNEAQ (reference sequence). The chain's CDR3 is CASSTLKGGRTGELFF. The CDR3 DNA is TGTGCCAGCAGCACACTGAAGGGGGGTCGCACCGGGGAGCTGTTTTTT.

J is TRBJ2-7 and V is TRBV20-1; D ambiguous. Germline CDR1 reads DFQATT; CDR2 reads SNEGSKA (reference sequence). This CDR3 has 13 residues. Trimming left V 0 bases short and J 5 bases short, with 11 bases between. CDR3 sequence reads: CSARDSGPHEQYF. The CDR3 nucleotides read TGCAGTGCTAGAGATTCTGGCCCCCACGAGCAGTACTTC.